This TCR beta chain came from a study of CD4 T cells in relation to SARS-CoV-2 and coronaviruses. CD4+ T cells from unexposed donors were obtained before the COVID-19 pandemic (2011-2018). Isolation of CD4+ T cells took place after about 9 days in culture. Clones were read by immunoSEQ multiplex PCR, and TCRdb kept only the in-frame ones, dropping some. The table includes about 21,000 clones, under 85% detected once. This CDR3 has 15 amino acids. The ends lost 3 bases at V and 2 bases at J; junction bases unmatched: 5. Germline lookup yields CDR1 SGHVS and CDR2 FQNEAQ. As concerns this clone: Its specificity is not known.

J is TRBJ2-7 and V is TRBV7-8, with 9 bases fitting TRBD2. This clonotype was sampled from a human donor in good health. The sample was CD4+ T cells from PBMCs, cultured in vitro. The DNA of the CDR3 is TGTGCCAGCAGCTTTTCTAGCGGGACCCCCTACGAGCAGTACTTC. Its protein product is CASSFSSGTPYEQYF.